The 18 T cell receptor beta chains listed next were all sequenced from one sample in a study of T cell responses to AZD1222 COVID-19 vaccine. Assay: immunoSEQ multiplex PCR; the TCRdb copy retains only in-frame clones and omits some. This sample has more than 150,000 clones, with just under 90% found just once. The sequences come from peripheral blood, collected on day 0 of AZD1222 vaccination. Receptors were obtained from an adult in good health.

The chain uses TRBV27 and TRBJ1-6; no firm D call. Trimming removed 7 bases from V and 7 bases from J, with 8 bases in between. CDR3 length: 12 amino acids. Per germline, CDR1 MNHEY and CDR2 SMNVEV (reference sequence). The CDR3 sequence: CASKQTNSPLHF. CDR3 sequence (DNA): TGTGCCAGCAAGCAGACCAATTCACCCCTCCACTTT.

The chain joins TRBV2 to TRBJ1-5; no firm D call. V lost 1 base and J lost 3, with 10 bases in between. The CDR3 spans 15 residues. Germline CDR1 and CDR2: SNHLY and FYNNEI. The CDR3 DNA is TGTGCCAGCAGTGAAGACGGATTGCCCAATCAGCCCCAGCATTTT. Translation gives CASSEDGLPNQPQHF.

The chain links TRBV12-5 to TRBJ2-7; a possible D gene is TRBD1 (5 bases). V lost 1 base and J lost 3, with 7 bases in between. The CDR3 is 13 amino acids. The germline V gene has CDR1 LGHNT and CDR2 FRNRAP. CDR3 region: CASGLDQGYEQYF. CDR3 DNA sequence: TGTGCTAGTGGTTTGGACCAGGGCTACGAGCAGTACTTC.

The chain carries TRBV19 and TRBJ1-2; no firm D call. Germline V gene sequence: CDR1 LNHDA, CDR2 SQIVND (reference sequence). The CDR3 covers 13 residues. Trimming shortened V by 5 bases and J by 0 bases, and 7 bases separated the two germline ends. The CDR3 protein is CASSATSNYGYTF. The CDR3 region has the DNA TGTGCCAGTAGTGCAACCTCTAACTATGGCTACACCTTC.

The chain has TRBV5-1 and TRBJ2-1; D not certain. Germline V gives CDR1 SGHRS, CDR2 YFSETQ. The CDR3 loop spans 13 amino acids. V lost 4 bases, J lost 6 bases, and 11 bases lay in between. CDR3 residues: CASSLDGRNEQFF. The CDR3 DNA reads as TGCGCCAGCAGCCTAGACGGACGCAATGAGCAGTTCTTC.

The chain joins TRBV7-2 to TRBJ2-3; 9 bases fit TRBD1. CDR1 and CDR2 from the germline V gene are SGHTA and FQGNSA. CDR3 length equals 17 residues. With V trimmed by 5 bases and J by 2 bases, 11 bases remained unmatched. The DNA of the CDR3 is TGTGCCAGCAGCCCAACCGGGACAGGGACCTCCACAGATACGCAGTATTTT. Translating it yields CASSPTGTGTSTDTQYF. Full variable domain (missing parts from reference TRBV7-2 and TRBJ2-3): GAGVSQSPSNKVTEKGKDVELRCDPISGHTALYWYRQSLGQGLEFLIYFQGNSAPDKSGLPSDRFSAERTGGSVSTLTIQRTQQEDSAVYLCASSPTGTGTSTDTQYFGPGTRLTVL.

The rearrangement joins TRBV11-2 to TRBJ1-6, with D unclear. Germline CDR1 SGHAT, CDR2 FQNNGV. The CDR3 covers 15 residues. V was shortened by 0 bases and J by 14 bases, with 17 bases between the two germline ends. The CDR3 spells CASSLDPSSHNTLHF. The CDR3 DNA reads TGTGCCAGCAGCTTAGACCCTAGTTCCCACAACACCCTCCACTTT.

The J gene is TRBJ2-7, the V gene TRBV5-6; D might be TRBD2 (7 bases). Germline CDR1 SGHDT, CDR2 YYEEEE. The CDR3 consists of 15 residues. The V end lost 3 bases, the J end lost 3 bases, and 16 bases lay between the germline ends. The chain's CDR3 is CASSSSGGQGYEQYF. CDR3 DNA sequence: TGTGCCAGCAGCTCCTCCGGGGGGCAGGGCTACGAGCAGTACTTC.

A few counts support this clone. The chain combines TRBV5-5 with TRBJ1-5; no clear D. The CDR3 runs to 14 residues. V was cut by 5 bases and J by 1 base, with 10 bases left in between. CDR1 is SGHKS and CDR2 is YYEKEE in the germline V gene (reference sequence). CDR3 residues: CASRLSLSNQPQHF. The CDR3 DNA sequence: TGTGCCAGCAGACTGTCCTTAAGCAATCAGCCCCAGCATTTT. Using reference TRBV5-5 and TRBJ1-5 for the parts outside the CDR3, the full variable domain is DAGVTQSPTHLIKTRGQQVTLRCSPISGHKSVSWYQQVLGQGPQFIFQYYEKEERGRGNFPDRFSARQFPNYSSELNVNALLLGDSALYLCASRLSLSNQPQHFGDGTRLSIL.

The chain employs TRBV5-1 and TRBJ1-2, with a weak D call TRBD1 (5 bases). CDR3 size: 13 residues. Per the germline V gene, CDR1 is SGHRS and CDR2 is YFSETQ. V was cut by 5 bases and J by 4 bases, with 12 bases left in between. This CDR3 reads CASRTGEVYGYTF. The CDR3 nucleotides are TGCGCCAGCAGGACGGGGGAGGTCTATGGCTACACCTTC.

The chain links TRBV11-2 to TRBJ1-5, with 7 positions matching TRBD1. V gave up 4 bases and J gave up 5 bases; unmatched junction bases: 5. The CDR3 contains 14 residues. Germline V CDR1 and CDR2: SGHAT, FQNNGV. For the CDR3, the DNA is TGTGCCAGCAGCTACGACAGGGAGGATCAGCCCCAGCATTTT. Translation gives CASSYDREDQPQHF.

This chain links TRBV12-3 or TRBV12-4 with TRBJ1-1; maybe TRBD1 (5 bases). The CDR3 loop spans 13 amino acids. The V end lost 6 bases, the J end lost 3 bases, and 11 bases lay between the germline ends. CDR3 bases: TGTGCCAGCAGGGGAGAAGGGGACACTGAAGCTTTCTTT. Translated: CASRGEGDTEAFF.

This chain links TRBV6-6 with TRBJ2-7; D remains unclear. This CDR3 is built from 15 residues. Germline CDR1 and CDR2: MNHNY and SVGAGI (reference sequence). The ends were cut back, 0 bases at V and 2 bases at J, with 11 bases in the middle. The CDR3 DNA sequence: TGTGCCAGCAGTTACTCGTGGTCAGATCCCTACGAGCAGTACTTC. This codes for CASSYSWSDPYEQYF.

The chain has TRBV12-5 and TRBJ2-7; 7 bases agree with TRBD2. CDR1 is LGHNT, CDR2 FRNRAP, per germline. V lost 1 base to trimming and J lost 5 bases; unmatched junction nucleotides: 8. This CDR3 has 15 amino acids. The CDR3 loop is CASGLGAGLSDEQYF. In DNA form, the CDR3 reads TGTGCTAGTGGTTTGGGAGCGGGACTCTCGGACGAGCAGTACTTC.

In its sample, this clone was seen a few times. The gene calls are TRBV4-3 and TRBJ2-7; no definite D call. V lost 1 base, J lost 2 bases, and 15 bases lay in between. Germline V gene sequence: CDR1 LGHNA, CDR2 YSLEER. The CDR3 covers 16 residues. The CDR3 nucleotides are TGCGCCAGCAGCCAAGGGCAAACAGCCACCCCCTACGAGCAGTACTTC. Its translation is CASSQGQTATPYEQYF.

The rearrangement uses TRBV5-4 and TRBJ2-3, with 11 bases identical to TRBD2. CDR1 and CDR2 (germline): SGHNT, YYREEE (reference sequence). The trim removed 5 bases at V and 5 bases at J, leaving 7 bases unmatched. The CDR3 totals 15 residues. The CDR3 protein is CASRATSGAIDTQYF. CDR3 nucleotide sequence: TGTGCCAGCAGGGCGACTAGCGGGGCGATAGATACGCAGTATTTT. Supplemented by reference TRBV5-4 and TRBJ2-3, the full variable domain reads ETGVTQSPTHLIKTRGQQVTLRCSSQSGHNTVSWYQQALGQGPQFIFQYYREEENGRGNFPPRFSGLQFPNYSSELNVNALELDDSALYLCASRATSGAIDTQYFGPGTRLTVL.

The CDR3 nucleotides are TGTGCCAGCCGCGGGACAGGAAGCAATCAGCCCCAGCATTTT. Amino acids: CASRGTGSNQPQHF. V and J are TRBV27 and TRBJ1-5; 8 bases fit TRBD1. The V and J ends lost 8 bases and 1 base, in that order; junction bases with no gene match: 4. The CDR3 covers 14 residues. Per the germline V gene, CDR1 is MNHEY and CDR2 is SMNVEV (reference sequence).

The chain couples TRBV5-4 to TRBJ1-1, with D unresolved. CDR1 and CDR2 from the germline V gene are SGHNT and YYREEE (reference sequence). The CDR3 has 13 amino acids. The V end lost 1 base, the J end lost 1 base, and 5 bases lay between the germline ends. The CDR3 loop reads CASSLNANTEAFF. For the CDR3, the DNA is TGTGCCAGCAGCTTGAACGCGAACACTGAAGCTTTCTTT. The entire variable domain, with the rest obtained from reference TRBV5-4 and TRBJ1-1, is as follows: ETGVTQSPTHLIKTRGQQVTLRCSSQSGHNTVSWYQQALGQGPQFIFQYYREEENGRGNFPPRFSGLQFPNYSSELNVNALELDDSALYLCASSLNANTEAFFGQGTRLTVV.